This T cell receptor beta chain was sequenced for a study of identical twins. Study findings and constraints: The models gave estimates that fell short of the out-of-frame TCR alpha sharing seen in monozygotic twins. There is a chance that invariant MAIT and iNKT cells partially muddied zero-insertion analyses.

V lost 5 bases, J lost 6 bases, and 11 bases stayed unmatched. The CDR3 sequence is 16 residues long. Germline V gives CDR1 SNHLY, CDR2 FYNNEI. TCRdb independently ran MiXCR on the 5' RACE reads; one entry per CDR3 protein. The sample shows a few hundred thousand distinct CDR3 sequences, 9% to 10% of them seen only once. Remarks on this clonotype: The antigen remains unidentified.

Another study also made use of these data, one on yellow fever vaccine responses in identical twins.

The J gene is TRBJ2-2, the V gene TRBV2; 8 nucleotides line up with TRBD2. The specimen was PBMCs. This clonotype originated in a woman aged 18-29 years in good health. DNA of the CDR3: TGTGCCAGCAGTAACCAAGCGGGAGACGGGGCCGGGGAGCTGTTTTTT. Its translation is CASSNQAGDGAGELFF.